A selection of T cell receptor beta chains follows, all from one sample in a study of blood T cell repertoires in COVID-19. Data came from immunoSEQ multiplex PCR; TCRdb stores just in-frame clones and leaves some out. Here the sample spans some 120,000 clones, approximately 82% being singletons. The sequencing sample was made of peripheral blood. The receptors were gathered from a woman between 45 and 60 years old with acute or convalescent COVID-19. CDR3s include the opening cysteine and the closing phenylalanine or tryptophan. The D gene is left open where the match is weak. The listing skips clone size in some rows; elsewhere it reads once, few, many or a size class.

v_call	d_call	j_call	clone_size	cdr3_nt	cdr3_aa
TRBV28	.	TRBJ2-7	.	TGTGCCAGCAGTTCCTTGCCGACTAAGGACAGCTCCTACGAGCAGTACTTC	CASSSLPTKDSSYEQYF
TRBV28	.	TRBJ2-7	once	TGTGCCAGCAGTTCAACAGCCGACGAGCAGTACTTC	CASSSTADEQYF
TRBV5-5	.	TRBJ2-3	.	TGTGCCAGCAGCTTGCAGGGAAACACAGATACGCAGTATTTT	CASSLQGNTDTQYF
TRBV7-8	TRBD1	TRBJ1-3	.	TGTGCCAGCAGCTTAGTTGGGGCTAGGGGGCTTGGAAACACCATATATTTT	CASSLVGARGLGNTIYF
TRBV6-5	.	TRBJ1-6	.	TGTGCCAGCAGGACGACTCGGGATTCACCCCTCCACTTT	CASRTTRDSPLHF
TRBV20-1	.	TRBJ1-1	.	TGCAGTGCTAGTCAGGTAACTGAAGCTTTCTTT	CSASQVTEAFF
TRBV7-6	.	TRBJ2-2	few	TGTGCCAGCAGCTCCCGTCCGCAGGGATCCACCGGGGAGCTGTTTTTT	CASSSRPQGSTGELFF
TRBV19	TRBD1	TRBJ1-2	.	TGTGCCAGTAGTATACAGACAGGGGATGGCTACACCTTC	CASSIQTGDGYTF
TRBV19	TRBD2	TRBJ2-1	.	TGTGCCAGTAGTCCAGGGAGGGTGCTCGATGAGCAGTTCTTC	CASSPGRVLDEQFF
TRBV2	.	TRBJ1-1	.	TGTGCCAGCACGGTTCTTGAGTCCCCCATGAACACTGAAGCTTTCTTT	CASTVLESPMNTEAFF
TRBV5-1	TRBD1	TRBJ2-3	.	TGCGCCAGCAGCCCTGGACAGGACACAGATACGCAGTATTTT	CASSPGQDTDTQYF
TRBV11-2	.	TRBJ1-6	.	TGTGCCAGCAGCTTAGTGCAGGGGTCCCCTTCACCCCTCCACTTT	CASSLVQGSPSPLHF
TRBV5-4	.	TRBJ2-2	.	TGTGCCAGCAGCTTATCTCGGTCCGGGGAGCTGTTTTTT	CASSLSRSGELFF
TRBV5-1	.	TRBJ2-2	.	TGCGCCAGCAGCTTGTCGGGGACAAACACCGGGGAGCTGTTTTTT	CASSLSGTNTGELFF
TRBV28	TRBD1	TRBJ1-3	once	TGTGCCAGCAGTTTAGCCTTAGGGGGCGCTGGAAACACCATATATTTT	CASSLALGGAGNTIYF
TRBV10-2	TRBD2	TRBJ2-7	.	TGCGCCAGCAGGACTAGCGGGATCTACGAGCAGTACTTC	CASRTSGIYEQYF
TRBV5-1	.	TRBJ2-5	.	TGCGCCAGCAGCTTGCAATCGGGGGAGACCCAGTACTTC	CASSLQSGETQYF
TRBV18	.	TRBJ1-5	.	TGTGCCAGCTCACCAAACCGGAATCAGCCCCAGCATTTT	CASSPNRNQPQHF
TRBV19	TRBD1	TRBJ2-7	.	TGTGCCAGTACCCCCGGACAGGGGGCCTACGAGCAGTACTTC	CASTPGQGAYEQYF
TRBV3-1/TRBV3-2	TRBD1	TRBJ1-2	.	TGTGCCAGCAGCCAAGTGGCAGGGGGTAACTATGGCTACACCTTC	CASSQVAGGNYGYTF
TRBV7-7	.	TRBJ1-4	.	TGTGCTAGCAGCCCTGACAGGTCACCTTATAATGAAAAACTGTTTTTT	CASSPDRSPYNEKLFF
TRBV12-3/TRBV12-4	.	TRBJ2-7	.	TGTGCCAGCAGTTTTGGGGAGTACGAGCAGTACTTC	CASSFGEYEQYF
TRBV5-4	.	TRBJ1-6	.	TGTGCCAGCACCGGACCCAAGGGGTTGTCACCTTATTCACCCCTCCACTTT	CASTGPKGLSPYSPLHF
TRBV5-1	TRBD2	TRBJ2-5	.	TGCGCCAGCAGCTCTGGGCCTAGCGGGGTCGGGGAGACCCAGTACTTC	CASSSGPSGVGETQYF
TRBV5-1	TRBD2	TRBJ2-3	.	TGCGCCAGCAGCCTAGCGGGGGTCAGAGATACGCAGTATTTT	CASSLAGVRDTQYF
TRBV7-6	.	TRBJ1-5	.	TGTGCCAGCAGCCGGGAGGGGGAACCTACATCACTCCAGCATTTT	CASSREGEPTSLQHF
TRBV5-4	TRBD1	TRBJ2-2	.	TGTGCCAGCAGCTTGGCCGGTGAGGGGGCGCACACCGGGGAGCTGTTTTTT	CASSLAGEGAHTGELFF
TRBV15	.	TRBJ1-4	.	TGTGCCACCAGCGGTAATAAAGGGGGAAATGAAAAACTGTTTTTT	CATSGNKGGNEKLFF
TRBV3-1/TRBV3-2	.	TRBJ1-6	.	TGTGCCAGCAGTCAAGAGGGACTTTATAATTCACCCCTCCACTTT	CASSQEGLYNSPLHF
TRBV24-1	TRBD1	TRBJ1-2	.	TGTGCCACATTGTGGGACAGACATGTAAACTATGGCTACACCTTC	CATLWDRHVNYGYTF
TRBV7-8	.	TRBJ1-2	once	TGTGCCAGCAGCTTTTTCACTAACTATGGCTACACCTTC	CASSFFTNYGYTF
TRBV2	.	TRBJ2-5	.	TGTGCCAGCAGAAGTTGGGGGGGCGGTGAGACCCAGTACTTC	CASRSWGGGETQYF
TRBV21-1	.	TRBJ2-7	.	TGTGCCAGCAGCAAAGATGGGGGGGCACGGACCTACGAGCAGTACTTC	CASSKDGGARTYEQYF
TRBV6-5	TRBD2	TRBJ2-7	.	TGTGCCAGCAGATCCCCCGGGACTAGCAAGTACGAGCAGTACTTC	CASRSPGTSKYEQYF
TRBV29-1	TRBD1	TRBJ1-2	once	TGCAGCGTTAAAGATACAGGGGGCGTTGGCTACACCTTC	CSVKDTGGVGYTF
TRBV12-3/TRBV12-4	.	TRBJ1-1	.	TGTGCCAGTTTTAGTGAGAACACTGAAGCTTTCTTT	CASFSENTEAFF
TRBV7-9	.	TRBJ2-3	.	TGTGCCAGCAGCTTAAGGAGCGAAGGAACGCAGTATTTT	CASSLRSEGTQYF
TRBV3-1/TRBV3-2	TRBD1	TRBJ1-6	once	TGTGCCAGCAGAACCTCGGGACAGGACAATTCACCCCTCCACTTT	CASRTSGQDNSPLHF
TRBV2	TRBD1	TRBJ1-4	few	TGTGCCAGCATGAGGGACAGGGATGAAAAACTGTTTTTT	CASMRDRDEKLFF
TRBV7-9	TRBD1	TRBJ1-1	.	TGTGCCAGCAGCTTAGGGGGACCGGGACAGCAAAAGGCTGAAGCTTTCTTT	CASSLGGPGQQKAEAFF
TRBV19	.	TRBJ1-4	few	TGTGCCAGTAGTTCCGGAACAGCCCGTAATGAAAAACTGTTTTTT	CASSSGTARNEKLFF
TRBV7-9	.	TRBJ1-4	once	TGTGCCAGCAGCTTAGTTGCCAGGGTAGAGGAAAAACTGTTTTTT	CASSLVARVEEKLFF